This T cell receptor beta chain was sequenced for a study of shared clonotypes between healthy human individuals. Naive CD8 isolation took CD45RO-negative cells positively selected for CCR7 and excluded terminally differentiated effector memory CD45RA+ cells. The CDR3 runs to 20 residues. The V and J ends lost 0 bases and 4 bases, in that order; junction bases with no gene match: 20. Germline V gives CDR1 SGHNT, CDR2 YENEEA. Libraries were prepared by immunoSEQ multiplex PCR; TCRdb keeps only in-frame clonotypes and omits some of them. The data contain about 2 million clones, around 96% of them seen just once; the ten biggest clones take up roughly 1.1%.

The chain links TRBV11-3 to TRBJ1-2, with TRBD1 matching over 7 bases. This clonotype was sampled from a young man in good health. Sequencing input: naive CD8+ T cells sorted from blood. This CDR3 is CASSLDSEGAWHQKSYGYTF. CDR3 bases: TGTGCCAGCAGCTTAGACTCTGAGGGGGCGTGGCACCAGAAATCCTATGGCTACACCTTC.